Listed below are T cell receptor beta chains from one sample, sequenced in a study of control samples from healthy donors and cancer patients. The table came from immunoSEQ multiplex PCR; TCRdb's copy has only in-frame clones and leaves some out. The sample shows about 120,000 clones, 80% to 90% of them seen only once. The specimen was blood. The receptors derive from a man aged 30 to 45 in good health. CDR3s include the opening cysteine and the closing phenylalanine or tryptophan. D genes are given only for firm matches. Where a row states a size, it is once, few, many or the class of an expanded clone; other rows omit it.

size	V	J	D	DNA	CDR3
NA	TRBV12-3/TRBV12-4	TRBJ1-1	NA	TGTGCCAGCAGTTTGGGGGGGCCCACTGAAGCTTTCTTT	CASSLGGPTEAFF
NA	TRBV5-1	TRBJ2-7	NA	TGCGCCAGCAGCTTGGCCACAGGACAGAGCTCCTACGAGCAGTACTTC	CASSLATGQSSYEQYF
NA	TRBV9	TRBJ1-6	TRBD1	TGTGCCAGCAGCGGGGACAGGGGTGGATCACCCCTCCACTTT	CASSGDRGGSPLHF
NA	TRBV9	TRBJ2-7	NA	TGTGCCAGCAGCGTCAGGGATTCATCCTACGAGCAGTACTTC	CASSVRDSSYEQYF
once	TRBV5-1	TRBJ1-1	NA	TGCGCCAGCAGCCCCTCAGGGAACACTGAAGCTTTCTTT	CASSPSGNTEAFF
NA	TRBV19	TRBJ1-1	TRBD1	TGTGCCAGTAGTATTATGGGACAGGGTCACACTGAAGCTTTCTTT	CASSIMGQGHTEAFF
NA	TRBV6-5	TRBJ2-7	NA	TGTGCCAGCAGCCGCGGACAGACCCTGCTTTACGGGCAGTACTTC	CASSRGQTLLYGQYF
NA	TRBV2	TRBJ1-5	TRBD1	TGTGCTAGCAGGGACAGGGCTTATAGCAATCAGCCCCAGCATTTT	CASRDRAYSNQPQHF
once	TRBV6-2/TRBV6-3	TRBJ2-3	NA	TGTGCCAGCAGTGCGCGAACCTGGGATACGCAGTATTTT	CASSARTWDTQYF
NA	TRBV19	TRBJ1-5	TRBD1	TGTGCCAGTAGAAGAGGACAGGGGCCCTATAGCAATCAGCCCCAGCATTTT	CASRRGQGPYSNQPQHF
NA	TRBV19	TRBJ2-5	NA	TGTGCCAGTAGTATAGGGCCGGGAGAGACCCAGTACTTC	CASSIGPGETQYF
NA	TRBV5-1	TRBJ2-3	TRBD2	TGCGCCAGCAGCTCCCCGCCGGGACTAGCGGGGGGCCCCACAGATACGCAGTATTTT	CASSSPPGLAGGPTDTQYF
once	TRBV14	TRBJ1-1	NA	TGTGCCAGCAGCCAACCGGGGGCGGCGAACACTGAAGCTTTCTTT	CASSQPGAANTEAFF
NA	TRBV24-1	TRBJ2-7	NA	TGTGCCACCAGTGATTCCCACAGGGAGTACGAGCAGTACTTC	CATSDSHREYEQYF
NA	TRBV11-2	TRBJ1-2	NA	TGTGCCAGCAGCCGCCCGGACGGAGCTAACTATGGCTACACCTTC	CASSRPDGANYGYTF
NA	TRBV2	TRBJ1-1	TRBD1	TGTGCCAGCAGTCCGACAGGGGGGAACACTGAAGCTTTCTTT	CASSPTGGNTEAFF
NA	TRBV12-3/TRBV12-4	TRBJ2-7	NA	TGTGCCAGCAGTTTTTCTAGTGACGAGCAGTACTTC	CASSFSSDEQYF
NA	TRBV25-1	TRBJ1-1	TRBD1	TGTGCCAGCAGTGAGACAGGGAGGGTACGCACTGAAGCTTTCTTT	CASSETGRVRTEAFF
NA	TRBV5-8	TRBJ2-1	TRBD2	TGTGCCAGCAGCAGCGGGGGGAACTCGCTTTACAATGAGCAGTTCTTC	CASSSGGNSLYNEQFF
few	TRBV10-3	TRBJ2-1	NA	TGTGCCATCAGTGGCCAAGGGGGGGACTACAATGAGCAGTTCTTC	CAISGQGGDYNEQFF
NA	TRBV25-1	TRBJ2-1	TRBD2	TGTGCCAGCAGTGTAACTCTAGCGGGGTGGAACAATGAGCAGTTCTTC	CASSVTLAGWNNEQFF
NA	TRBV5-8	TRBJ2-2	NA	TGTGCCAGCAGCTTAGATTTGTGGGGGACGTCCGGGGAGCTGTTTTTT	CASSLDLWGTSGELFF
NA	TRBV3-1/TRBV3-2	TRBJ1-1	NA	TGTGCCAGCAGCCCGTCAGGTAGGGGAGCTTTCTTT	CASSPSGRGAFF
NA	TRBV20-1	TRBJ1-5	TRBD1	TGCAGTGCTATTGAGGGGGCGAGGGATCAGCCCCAGCATTTT	CSAIEGARDQPQHF
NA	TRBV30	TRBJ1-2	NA	TGTGCCTGGAGTGGGGGGGACTATGGCTACACCTTC	CAWSGGDYGYTF
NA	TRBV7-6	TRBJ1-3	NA	TGTGCCAGCACCCCTCGCAGCGACTCTGGAAACACCATATATTTT	CASTPRSDSGNTIYF
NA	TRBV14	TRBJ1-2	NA	TGTGCCAGCAGCCAAGATCGGGTCTATGGCTACACCTTC	CASSQDRVYGYTF
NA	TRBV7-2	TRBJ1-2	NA	TGTGCCAGCAGCTCGTTTGCGATACAGGGTAACTATGGCTACACCTTC	CASSSFAIQGNYGYTF
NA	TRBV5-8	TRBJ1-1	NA	TGTGCCAGCAGCTTGGCCTCTGCCCTTGGGGGCTACACTGAAGCTTTCTTT	CASSLASALGGYTEAFF
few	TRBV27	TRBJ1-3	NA	TGTGCCAGCATGAGTCAGGGAAACACCATATATTTT	CASMSQGNTIYF
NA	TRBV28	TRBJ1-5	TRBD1	TGTGCCAGCAGTTTAGGGGACAGGGCCTCTAATCAGCCCCAGCATTTT	CASSLGDRASNQPQHF
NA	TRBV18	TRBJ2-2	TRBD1	TGTGCCAGCTCACTAATCTCGGGACAGGAGAACACCGGGGAGCTGTTTTTT	CASSLISGQENTGELFF
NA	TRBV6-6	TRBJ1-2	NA	TGTGCCAGCAAATCAGGGGAGACCTATGGCTACACCTTC	CASKSGETYGYTF
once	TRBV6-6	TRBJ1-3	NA	TGTGCCAGCAGCCCCGTCGGAAACACCATATATTTT	CASSPVGNTIYF
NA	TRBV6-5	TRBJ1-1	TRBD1	TGTGCCATAAGGACAGGGGTTACTGAAGCTTTCTTT	CAIRTGVTEAFF
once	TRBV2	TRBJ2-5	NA	TGTGCCAGCAGTCGGCAGCAAGAGACCCAGTACTTC	CASSRQQETQYF
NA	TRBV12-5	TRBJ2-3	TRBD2	TGTGCTACCCGGACTAGCGGCACAGATACGCAGTATTTT	CATRTSGTDTQYF
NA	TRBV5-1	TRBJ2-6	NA	TGCGCCAGCGCATTGACGGGGACCTCTGGGGCCAACGTCCTGACTTTC	CASALTGTSGANVLTF
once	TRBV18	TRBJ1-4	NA	TGTGCCAGCTCACGAGGGGACTATGAAAAACTGTTTTTT	CASSRGDYEKLFF
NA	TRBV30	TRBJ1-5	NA	TGTGCCTGGACCCCGGGCACATCTTCCCTTAATCAGCCCCAGCATTTT	CAWTPGTSSLNQPQHF
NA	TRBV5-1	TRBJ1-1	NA	TGCGCCAGCAGCCCGTCAAGTTCGACTGAAGCTTTCTTT	CASSPSSSTEAFF
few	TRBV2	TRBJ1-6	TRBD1	TGTGCCAGCAGCGAGCGGGACAGGGGTTCACCCCTCCACTTT	CASSERDRGSPLHF
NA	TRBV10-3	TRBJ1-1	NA	TGTGCCATCAGCGAGATCCTGGGGGACACTGAAGCTTTCTTT	CAISEILGDTEAFF
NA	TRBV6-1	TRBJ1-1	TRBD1	TGTGCCAGCAGTGACGTTGGACAGGGGCTTCCTGAAGCTTTCTTT	CASSDVGQGLPEAFF
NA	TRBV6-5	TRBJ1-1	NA	TGTGCCAGCAGCTACGGGACGAACACTGAAGCTTTCTTT	CASSYGTNTEAFF
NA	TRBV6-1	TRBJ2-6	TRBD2	TGTGCCAGCAGTGAGGGGAGGGACTCTGGGGCCAACGTCCTGACTTTC	CASSEGRDSGANVLTF
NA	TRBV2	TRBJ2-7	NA	TGTGCCAGCAGTGACGAGAGCCGCGAGCAGTACTTC	CASSDESREQYF
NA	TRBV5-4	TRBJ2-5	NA	TGTGCCAGCAGCTTGGACGGGGGAACCTCGAAGACCCAGTACTTC	CASSLDGGTSKTQYF
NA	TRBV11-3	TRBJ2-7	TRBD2	TGTGCCAGCAGCCCCGACCGGGGAGGGGCTGGCGAGCAGTACTTC	CASSPDRGGAGEQYF
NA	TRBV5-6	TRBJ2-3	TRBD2	TGTGCCAGCAGCCCCGGGACTAGCGGGCACACAGATACGCAGTATTTT	CASSPGTSGHTDTQYF
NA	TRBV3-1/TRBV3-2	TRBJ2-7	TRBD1	TGTGCCAGCAGCCGTACCGGGACAGGGGGAAGCGAGCAGTACTTC	CASSRTGTGGSEQYF
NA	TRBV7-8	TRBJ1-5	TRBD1	TGTGCCAGCAGCTCCCGACAGGGATGGGATCAGCCCCAGCATTTT	CASSSRQGWDQPQHF